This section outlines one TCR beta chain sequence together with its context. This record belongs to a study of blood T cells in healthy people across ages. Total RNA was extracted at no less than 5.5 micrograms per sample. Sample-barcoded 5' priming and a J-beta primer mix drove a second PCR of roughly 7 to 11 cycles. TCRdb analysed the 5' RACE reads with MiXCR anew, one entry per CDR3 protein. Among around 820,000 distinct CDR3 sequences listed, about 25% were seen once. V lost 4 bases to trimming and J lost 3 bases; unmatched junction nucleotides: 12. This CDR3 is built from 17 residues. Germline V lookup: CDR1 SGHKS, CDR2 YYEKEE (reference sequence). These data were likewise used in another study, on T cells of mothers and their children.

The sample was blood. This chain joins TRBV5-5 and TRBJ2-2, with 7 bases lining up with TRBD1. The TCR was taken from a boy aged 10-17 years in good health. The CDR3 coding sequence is TGTGCCAGCAGCCTACCACAGGGGACAACGGACACCGGGGAGCTGTTTTTT. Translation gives CASSLPQGTTDTGELFF.